This TCR beta chain came from a study of CD8 T cells in ankylosing spondylitis. Study conclusions and caveats: Prior literature has documented some motif variants in synovial fluid and blood from reactive arthritis. Reported data indicate significant enrichment of disease-linked clones within matched ankylosing spondylitis synovial fluid. Seemingly characteristic of ankylosing spondylitis blood was a TCR beta motif consisting of 7 or 8 highly homologous variants.

This clonotype was counted many times. Its antigen is not identified. TCR beta libraries were made by quantitative 5'-RACE with molecular barcodes. Each CDR3 protein gets one entry after TCRdb re-called the 5' RACE reads with MiXCR. The repertoire holds some 140,000 distinct CDR3 sequences, with about 7% as singletons. This CDR3 contains 13 residues. CDR1 is SQVTM, CDR2 ANQGSEA, per germline. After removal of 3 bases from V and 4 bases from J, the junction contained 4 bases not matched to a gene. The V call is TRBV29-1, the J call TRBJ1-2; 8 nucleotides align to TRBD1. The sequenced material came from blood, either unsorted or a sorted T cell fraction (not recorded which). The TCR comes from a female donor with ankylosing spondylitis or in good health (not recorded which). CDR3 loop: CSVDWDRRYGYTF. The CDR3 DNA reads TGCAGCGTTGATTGGGACAGGCGCTATGGCTACACCTTC.